The clone carrying this T cell receptor beta chain turned up a few times. The germline gives CDR1 SGHDN, CDR2 FVKESK. Trimming shortened V by 4 bases and J by 0 bases, and 4 bases separated the two germline ends. The CDR3 consists of 14 residues. Multiplex PCR with BIOMED2 TRB-A/B primer pools amplified TRB rearrangements. TCRdb analysed the multiplex PCR reads with MiXCR anew, one entry per CDR3 protein. The table has around 6,700 distinct CDR3 sequences, around a quarter seen once; the top ten hold approximately 12%. TRB was amplified from approximately 250-500 ng of blood genomic DNA. This sample was taken from a study of T and B cells in COVID-19 patients.

Source material: blood. The clonotype was recovered from a human donor with active COVID-19. The V gene is TRBV14, the J gene TRBJ1-6; D not resolved. CDR3 protein: CASSPSSYNSPLHF. For the CDR3, the DNA is TGTGCCAGCAGCCCTAGCTCCTATAATTCACCCCTCCACTTT.